These 10 T cell receptor beta chains came from one sample sequenced in a study of blood T cell repertoires in COVID-19. Produced via immunoSEQ multiplex PCR; TCRdb's table is partial and in-frame only. The sample yields about 230,000 clones, approximately 80% seen once. Sample: peripheral blood. The source is a man in his forties with acute or convalescent COVID-19.

This chain uses TRBV7-6 with TRBJ1-6; D possibly corresponds to TRBD1 (6 bases). Trimming pared 3 bases from V and 9 bases from J, leaving 12 bases between. The CDR3 covers 14 residues. CDR1 is SGHVS and CDR2 is FNYEAQ in the germline V gene. Here the CDR3 DNA reads TGTGCCAGCAGCTTTGCACAGGGCCCTTCACCCCTCCACTTT. Its translation is CASSFAQGPSPLHF.

This clone was detected a few times. The chain recombines TRBV10-3 with TRBJ1-5; possibly TRBD1 for D (5 bases). This CDR3 has 17 residues. Germline CDR1 and CDR2: ENHRY and SYGVKD. V was clipped by 4 bases and J by 1 base, with 17 bases between them. The CDR3, as DNA: TGTGCCATCAGTGCGTCACCCCCGACAGAGAGCAATCAGCCCCAGCATTTT. Translating it yields CAISASPPTESNQPQHF.

This clone was observed a handful of times. The chain recombines TRBV19 with TRBJ1-1; D gene unclear. Germline CDR1 reads LNHDA; CDR2 reads SQIVND (reference sequence). The length of the CDR3 is 15 residues. Trimming pared 5 bases from V and 0 bases from J, leaving 13 bases between. This CDR3 is CASSPAGSMNTEAFF. The CDR3 bases are TGTGCCAGTAGTCCAGCGGGGAGCATGAACACTGAAGCTTTCTTT.

The rearrangement joins TRBV5-1 to TRBJ2-5; TRBD1 is a possible D gene (5 bases). The length of the CDR3 is 15 residues. Germline-derived CDR1 and CDR2 are SGHRS and YFSETQ. The germline V and J ends were trimmed by 3 bases and 2 bases, with 14 bases remaining between them. The DNA of the CDR3 is TGCGCCAGCAGCTCAGCACCAGGGTTACAAGAGACCCAGTACTTC. The encoded protein is CASSSAPGLQETQYF.

The V gene is TRBV7-9, the J gene TRBJ2-1; weak D call: TRBD2 (5 bases). Germline V gives CDR1 SEHNR, CDR2 FQNEAQ (reference sequence). The CDR3 is 14 residues long. V was trimmed by 0 bases and J by 7 bases, leaving 10 bases between them. The CDR3 bases are TGTGCCAGCAGCTTAGCGGGAGATGGGAATGAGCAGTTCTTC. This sequence encodes CASSLAGDGNEQFF.

The rearrangement links TRBV28 to TRBJ1-5, with 7 bases lining up with TRBD1. There are 17 residues in the CDR3. The V gene end was trimmed by 6 bases and the J gene end by 0 bases; junction bases not matched to a gene: 11. The germline V gene encodes CDR1 MDHEN and CDR2 SYDVKM. CDR3 protein: CASRSGTEVYSNQPQHF. The CDR3 DNA follows: TGTGCCAGCAGGTCCGGGACAGAGGTTTATAGCAATCAGCCCCAGCATTTT.

This rearrangement joins TRBV6-5 to TRBJ1-4; D is perhaps TRBD1 (6 bases). Trimming left V 0 bases short and J 6 bases short, with 11 bases between. The CDR3 is made up of 15 amino acids. Germline values: CDR1 MNHEY, CDR2 SVGAGI. The CDR3 coding sequence is TGTGCCAGCAGTTACTCGGGGGCCGGAGATGAAAAACTGTTTTTT. Its translation is CASSYSGAGDEKLFF.

J is TRBJ1-1 and V is TRBV9; the match to TRBD1 covers 9 bases. Germline-derived CDR1 and CDR2 are SGDLS and YYNGEE. CDR3 length equals 16 residues. The trim removed 3 bases at V and 4 bases at J, leaving 10 bases unmatched. The CDR3 sequence is CASSARQGVEGTEAFF. The DNA of the CDR3 is TGTGCCAGCAGCGCCAGACAGGGGGTCGAAGGCACTGAAGCTTTCTTT.

The chain recombines TRBV7-2 with TRBJ2-1; no clear D. The germline V gene encodes CDR1 SGHTA and CDR2 FQGNSA. The CDR3 has 14 amino acids. The V end was cut by 0 bases, the J end by 0 bases, with 3 bases between. CDR3 sequence: CASSLASSYNEQFF. CDR3 in DNA: TGTGCCAGCAGCTTAGCTAGCTCCTACAATGAGCAGTTCTTC.

V is TRBV11-2 and J is TRBJ1-4; D uncertain. This CDR3 is 13 amino acids long. V was trimmed by 2 bases and J by 7 bases, leaving 8 bases between them. Looked up from germline, CDR1 is SGHAT and CDR2 is FQNNGV. DNA of the CDR3: TGTGCCAGCAGCTTAAGCCGGGGTGAAAAACTGTTTTTT. Translation gives CASSLSRGEKLFF.